These T cell receptor beta chains were read from a single sample in a study of cytomegalovirus exposure and HLA in healthy donors. Here immunoSEQ multiplex PCR was the method, and the copy in TCRdb shows in-frame clones only, minus some. The table records 95,000 to 100,000 clones, 76% of them present only once. Sequenced input: PBMCs. The source is a woman aged 55 to 70 in good health and CMV-seropositive. The CDR3 runs from the conserved cysteine through the conserved F or W. A D gene is named only where the DNA matches it firmly. Not every row has a clone size; where given, it reads once, few, many or a size class.

>TRBD1|TRBV5-8|TRBJ1-5|.
TGTGCCAGCAGTTACCAGGACAGGGGGAATCAGCCCCAGCATTTT
CASSYQDRGNQPQHF
>.|TRBV29-1|TRBJ2-7|.
TGCAGCGTTAGAGGAGGGTTCTACGAGCAGTACTTC
CSVRGGFYEQYF
>.|TRBV7-9|TRBJ2-7|.
TGTGCCAGCTCTCTGAGCAACTTGAACTACGAGCAGTACTTC
CASSLSNLNYEQYF
>.|TRBV10-3|TRBJ2-7|.
TGTGCCAGCAAGGTAGGAGTAGGTCCTTACGAGCAGTACTTC
CASKVGVGPYEQYF
>.|TRBV28|TRBJ1-1|once
TGTGCCCATGATACGGGGGGGGCCGGCACTGAAGCTTTCTTT
CAHDTGGAGTEAFF
>.|TRBV20-1|TRBJ2-1|.
TGCAGTGCTAGACAAATCAGGGAGCAGTTCTTC
CSARQIREQFF
>TRBD1|TRBV28|TRBJ2-3|few
TGTGCCAGCAGCTCCCCAGGGACAGGGGGCGGAACGCAGTATTTT
CASSSPGTGGGTQYF
>.|TRBV7-8|TRBJ1-5|.
TGTGCCAGCAGCCCGTATATACGGACAGTCAATCAGCCCCAGCATTTT
CASSPYIRTVNQPQHF
>.|TRBV7-2|TRBJ2-1|once
TGTGCCAGCAGCTTAGCGCGAGGACTAAACAATGAGCAGTTCTTC
CASSLARGLNNEQFF
>.|TRBV28|TRBJ2-7|.
TGTGCCAGCAGTAGAGTCGACGAGCAGTACTTC
CASSRVDEQYF
>TRBD2|TRBV6-5|TRBJ2-1|.
TGTGCCAGCAGTTACCCCATCGGACTAGCGGGACGTTCGGAGTTCTTC
CASSYPIGLAGRSEFF
>.|TRBV19|TRBJ1-2|.
TGTGCCAGTAGTTACAGAAGTAATAGCTATGGCTACACCTTC
CASSYRSNSYGYTF
>TRBD2|TRBV15|TRBJ2-7|once
TGTGCCACCAGCGAACTAGCGGGAGAAGAGGGCGGGCAGTACTTC
CATSELAGEEGGQYF
>.|TRBV10-3|TRBJ2-3|.
TGTGCCATCATGCAGGGGCGCACAGATACGCAGTATTTT
CAIMQGRTDTQYF
>.|TRBV28|TRBJ2-7|.
TGTGCCAGCTCGACAGCGAGGAGCTCCTACGAGCAGTACTTC
CASSTARSSYEQYF
>.|TRBV5-6|TRBJ2-4|.
TGTGCCAGCAGCTCGGGAAGGTGGAACATTCAGTACTTC
CASSSGRWNIQYF
>.|TRBV2|TRBJ1-5|few
TGTGCCAGCAGCGTTCAGGGGAGCGTAAGTCAGCCCCAGCATTTT
CASSVQGSVSQPQHF
>TRBD2|TRBV4-1|TRBJ2-4|.
TGCGCCAGCAGCCAAGGGCTAGCGGGAGGTTTAGCCAAAAACATTCAGTACTTC
CASSQGLAGGLAKNIQYF
>TRBD2|TRBV27|TRBJ2-7|few
TGTGCCAGCAGGACTAGCGGGAGGTACGAGCAGTACTTC
CASRTSGRYEQYF
>.|TRBV4-1|TRBJ2-3|few
TGCGCCAGCAGCCAAGATGCGGCTACTACAGATACGCAGTATTTT
CASSQDAATTDTQYF
>.|TRBV9|TRBJ2-7|.
TGTGCCAGCAGCGCCGGGGGAGTAGCGTACGAGCAGTACTTC
CASSAGGVAYEQYF
>TRBD1|TRBV9|TRBJ1-6|.
TGTGCCAGCAGCACCGGGACAGGGGTTTCACCCCTCCACTTT
CASSTGTGVSPLHF
>TRBD2|TRBV27|TRBJ2-1|once
TGTGCCAGCAGGACCGGGACTAGCCACAATGAGCAGTTCTTC
CASRTGTSHNEQFF
>.|TRBV29-1|TRBJ2-3|once
TGCAGCGTTGAAGCAAGCAGCACAGATACGCAGTATTTT
CSVEASSTDTQYF
>.|TRBV5-1|TRBJ2-2|.
TGCGCCAGCAGCTCTTCCTTCACCGCGCTCCACGGGGAGCTGTTTTTT
CASSSSFTALHGELFF
>.|TRBV15|TRBJ2-2|once
TGTGCCACCAGCCTGGCCCCAACCGGGGAGCTGTTTTTT
CATSLAPTGELFF
>.|TRBV11-2|TRBJ1-1|.
TGTGCCAGCAGCTTAATACTGAGCCTTGAAGCTTTCTTT
CASSLILSLEAFF
>.|TRBV5-1|TRBJ2-2|.
TGCGCCAGCAGGATGGGCCCGAACACCGGGGAGCTGTTTTTT
CASRMGPNTGELFF
>.|TRBV2|TRBJ1-1|.
TGTGCCAGCAGATATTTGGGGGCGAACACTGAAGCTTTCTTT
CASRYLGANTEAFF
>.|TRBV11-3|TRBJ2-7|.
TGTGCCAGCAGCTTTGCGGGGAACGAGCAGTACTTC
CASSFAGNEQYF
>TRBD1|TRBV27|TRBJ1-4|many
TGTGCCAGCAGTTTGCGGACAGGGGGCGGTGAAAAACTGTTTTTT
CASSLRTGGGEKLFF
>.|TRBV14|TRBJ2-2|once
TGTGCCAGCAGCCAAACGGTGGGGCCCACCGGGGAGCTGTTTTTT
CASSQTVGPTGELFF
>TRBD1|TRBV29-1|TRBJ1-2|.
TGCAGCCTCTGGGACAGGGCCTATGGCTACACCTTC
CSLWDRAYGYTF
>TRBD1|TRBV9|TRBJ1-4|.
TGTGCCAGCAGCGGCGGGACAGGGGCACCAACTAATGAAAAACTGTTTTTT
CASSGGTGAPTNEKLFF
>TRBD2|TRBV27|TRBJ2-5|.
TGTGCCAGCAGTGACAAGACTAGCGGGATAGAGACCCAGTACTTC
CASSDKTSGIETQYF
>.|TRBV4-1|TRBJ1-5|few
TGCGCCAGCAGCCCTACTGAGGTCAAGCAGCCCCAGCATTTT
CASSPTEVKQPQHF
>.|TRBV7-2|TRBJ2-2|once
TGTGCCACCCCGGAGAGGCCGAACACCGGGGAGCTGTTTTTT
CATPERPNTGELFF
>.|TRBV29-1|TRBJ2-1|.
TGCAGCTATCAGAACTACAATGAGCAGTTCTTC
CSYQNYNEQFF
>TRBD1|TRBV5-6|TRBJ2-1|few
TGTGCCAGCAGCCTTGGTCCCGGGACAGGGTCTGAGCAGTTCTTC
CASSLGPGTGSEQFF
>.|TRBV29-1|TRBJ2-2|.
TGCAGCGTTCGGTACGGGGTCGGGGAGCTGTTTTTT
CSVRYGVGELFF
>TRBD1|TRBV5-4|TRBJ2-2|.
TGTGCCAGCAGCTCCCTGGGACAGGGGGCCGGGGAGCTGTTTTTT
CASSSLGQGAGELFF
>.|TRBV5-1|TRBJ1-1|.
TGCGCCAGCAGCTTGGAGGCGGGGGTGAACACTGAAGCTTTCTTT
CASSLEAGVNTEAFF
>.|TRBV13|TRBJ2-7|.
TGTGCCAGCAGGGGGCGGTCCTACGAGCAGTACTTC
CASRGRSYEQYF
>.|TRBV2|TRBJ1-1|few
TGTGCCAGCAGTGTCGGGCCACTAAGAGGGATGATGGGGAACACTGAAGCTTTCTTT
CASSVGPLRGMMGNTEAFF
>.|TRBV6-6|TRBJ2-7|.
TGTGCCAGCAGTTACTCGATGCGCGAGTACGAGCAGTACTTC
CASSYSMREYEQYF
>.|TRBV11-3|TRBJ2-3|.
TGTGCCAGCAGGCTGCGGGATACGCAGTATTTT
CASRLRDTQYF
>.|TRBV7-2|TRBJ1-5|.
TGTGCCAGCAGCTTAGGTCGGAGTAGCAATCAGCCCCAGCATTTT
CASSLGRSSNQPQHF
>TRBD2|TRBV6-6|TRBJ2-3|.
TGTGCCAGCAGTCTCACGGGCGGGAGATCTACAGATACGCAGTATTTT
CASSLTGGRSTDTQYF
>.|TRBV5-4|TRBJ1-2|.
TGTGCCAGCAGCTTATTAACTTTACAGGGTCGGAACGGCTACACCTTC
CASSLLTLQGRNGYTF
>.|TRBV7-2|TRBJ2-5|.
TGTGCCAGCAGCCCCTCCAGGGCCCAAGAGACCCAGTACTTC
CASSPSRAQETQYF
>TRBD1|TRBV18|TRBJ1-1|.
TGTGCCAGCTCACCAACGGAGGGGGCAAACACTGAAGCTTTCTTT
CASSPTEGANTEAFF
>.|TRBV4-2|TRBJ2-7|.
TGTGCCAGCAGCCAAGATAGGGAGTACGAGCAGTACTTC
CASSQDREYEQYF
>.|TRBV5-1|TRBJ2-5|.
TGCGCCAGCAGCTTGCTTTCGTGGACAGTTCAAGAGACCCAGTACTTC
CASSLLSWTVQETQYF
>.|TRBV5-1|TRBJ2-2|.
TGCGCCAGCAGCTTGGCGCAGGGGCCATTTAACACCGGGGAGCTGTTTTTT
CASSLAQGPFNTGELFF
>TRBD1|TRBV27|TRBJ1-1|once
TGTGCCAGCAGACAGACAGGGTTGGGGACTGAAGCTTTCTTT
CASRQTGLGTEAFF
>TRBD1|TRBV15|TRBJ2-4|.
TGTGCCACCAGCCGTCGGGACAGGGGGCTTAACATTCAGTACTTC
CATSRRDRGLNIQYF
>TRBD2|TRBV19|TRBJ2-5|.
TGTGCCAGTAGGCTAGCGGGGAGATCCCAAGAGACCCAGTACTTC
CASRLAGRSQETQYF
>.|TRBV29-1|TRBJ2-6|.
TGCAGCGTTGTCGGGACGGGACTGGAGTGGGGGGCCAACGTCCTGACTTTC
CSVVGTGLEWGANVLTF